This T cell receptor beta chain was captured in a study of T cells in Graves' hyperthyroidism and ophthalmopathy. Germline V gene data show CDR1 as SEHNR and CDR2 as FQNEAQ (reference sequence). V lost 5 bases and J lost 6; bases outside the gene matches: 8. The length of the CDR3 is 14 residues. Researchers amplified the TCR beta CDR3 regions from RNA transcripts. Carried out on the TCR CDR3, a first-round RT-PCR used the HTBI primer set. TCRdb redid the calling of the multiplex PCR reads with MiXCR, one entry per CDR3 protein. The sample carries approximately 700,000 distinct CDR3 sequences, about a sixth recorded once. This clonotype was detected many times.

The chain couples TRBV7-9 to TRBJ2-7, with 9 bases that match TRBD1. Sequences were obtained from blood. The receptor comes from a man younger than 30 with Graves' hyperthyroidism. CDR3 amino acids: CASSLRDRAAEQYF. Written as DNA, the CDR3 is TGTGCCAGCAGCCTCCGGGACAGGGCGGCCGAGCAGTACTTC.